A selection of T cell receptor beta chains follows, all from one sample in a study of blood T cell repertoires in COVID-19. Clones were sequenced by immunoSEQ multiplex PCR, and TCRdb holds only the in-frame ones, with some missing. The sample contains about 80,000 clones, 89% of which appear only once. Sample: peripheral blood. The origin of the receptors is a man between 65 and 80 years old with active or convalescent COVID-19. Both conserved end residues are part of each CDR3. Fields, in order: CDR3 length, V gene, D gene, J gene, clone size, CDR3 DNA, CDR3 protein. The D gene is left open where the match is weak. Clone size is shown for a subset of rows, as once, few, many or a class of expanded clone.

>13|TRBV28|NA|TRBJ1-2|NA
TGTGCCAGCAGAGGTGAGAGGGTACATGGCTACACCTTC
CASRGERVHGYTF
>16|TRBV10-3|NA|TRBJ1-5|NA
TGTGCCATCAGTGAGGAACAGGCTTACAGCAATCAGCCCCAGCATTTT
CAISEEQAYSNQPQHF
>13|TRBV5-4|NA|TRBJ1-2|NA
TGTGCCAGCAGCCGAACACCCAACTATGGCTACACCTTC
CASSRTPNYGYTF
>16|TRBV4-2|TRBD1|TRBJ1-2|NA
TGTGCCAGCAGCCAAGCGTACAGGGGCCAAGTTGGCGTTAGTACCTTC
CASSQAYRGQVGVSTF
>13|TRBV12-3/TRBV12-4|TRBD1|TRBJ2-7|NA
TGTGCCAGCAGCGACAGGGGAAGCAGCGAGCAGTACTTC
CASSDRGSSEQYF
>12|TRBV5-4|NA|TRBJ2-2|few
TGTGCCAGCAGCCCGGACAGTTGGAAGCTGTTTTTT
CASSPDSWKLFF
>14|TRBV5-1|NA|TRBJ1-2|NA
TGCGCCAGCAGCTTGGAGGGAGGTAACTATGGCTACACCTTC
CASSLEGGNYGYTF
>15|TRBV7-2|NA|TRBJ1-1|NA
TGTGCCAGCAGCTACTCAGGGGCCCCCGGGACTGAAGCTTTCTTT
CASSYSGAPGTEAFF
>14|TRBV6-6|NA|TRBJ1-6|few
TGTGCCAGCAGTTTCGGACAGCCTAATTCACCCCTCCACTTT
CASSFGQPNSPLHF
>17|TRBV4-2|TRBD2|TRBJ2-1|once
TGTGCCAGCACTGATGGGAAACTAGCGGGGCAACGCAATGAGCAGTTCTTC
CASTDGKLAGQRNEQFF
>15|TRBV6-2/TRBV6-3|TRBD1|TRBJ2-7|NA
TGTGCCAGCAGTTACGCGGGACAGGGAAAATACGAGCAGTACTTC
CASSYAGQGKYEQYF
>15|TRBV15|NA|TRBJ1-2|NA
TGTGCCACCAGCAGAGATTCGCAGGGGAGCTATGGCTACACCTTC
CATSRDSQGSYGYTF
>13|TRBV7-2|NA|TRBJ1-6|few
TGTGCCAGCAGCTCCGAACAGAATTCACCCCTCCACTTT
CASSSEQNSPLHF
>17|TRBV10-3|TRBD1|TRBJ1-2|NA
TGTGCCATCAGTGCCTACCCGGGACAGGGGGCGACCTATGGCTACACCTTC
CAISAYPGQGATYGYTF
>14|TRBV9|NA|TRBJ1-5|NA
TGTGCCAGCAGCGTAGGGGGGGGGAATCAGCCCCAGCATTTT
CASSVGGGNQPQHF
>18|TRBV2|TRBD1|TRBJ1-5|once
TGTGCCAGCAGTCCCCGGACAGGGATTTCGGTACGGAATCAGCCCCAGCATTTT
CASSPRTGISVRNQPQHF
>15|TRBV2|TRBD1|TRBJ1-6|NA
TGTGCCAGCAGCCCGCTGACAGGGGGGAATTCACCCCTCCACTTT
CASSPLTGGNSPLHF
>15|TRBV20-1|NA|TRBJ2-3|NA
TGCAGTGCTAGTTTTTCGGGAGTAGTATCAGATACGCAGTATTTT
CSASFSGVVSDTQYF
>18|TRBV7-2|NA|TRBJ2-2|NA
TGTGCCAGCAGCCCACAGGGGGGGAGGTTCGCGAACACCGGGGAGCTGTTTTTT
CASSPQGGRFANTGELFF
>16|TRBV9|TRBD2|TRBJ2-3|NA
TGTGCCAGCAGCTTTTCCCCAGCGGGGGAGGGAGATACGCAGTATTTT
CASSFSPAGEGDTQYF
>16|TRBV7-8|TRBD2|TRBJ2-5|NA
TGTGCCAGCAGCGGCCGACTAGCGGGGGGACAAGAGACCCAGTACTTC
CASSGRLAGGQETQYF
>13|TRBV10-3|NA|TRBJ2-1|NA
TGTGCCATCAGCAGACAGGTTTACAATGAGCAGTTCTTC
CAISRQVYNEQFF
>14|TRBV18|TRBD1|TRBJ1-6|NA
TGTGCCAGCTCACCGGGACAGGGGAATTCACCCCTCCACTTT
CASSPGQGNSPLHF
>14|TRBV3-1/TRBV3-2|NA|TRBJ1-1|few
TGTGCCAGCAGCCAAGGGGCAGGGAGGACTGAAGCTTTCTTT
CASSQGAGRTEAFF
>16|TRBV30|NA|TRBJ1-5|NA
TGTGCCTGGACCCAGGGGAAAGGGCCCGGGAGGCAGCCCCAGCATTTT
CAWTQGKGPGRQPQHF
>14|TRBV7-9|TRBD2|TRBJ2-7|few
TGTGCCAGCAGCCCGACGGGACTAGCGACTGAGCAGTACTTC
CASSPTGLATEQYF
>15|TRBV3-1/TRBV3-2|NA|TRBJ2-3|NA
TGTGCCAGCAGCCAATTCGCGGGGAGCACAGATACGCAGTATTTT
CASSQFAGSTDTQYF
>13|TRBV14|NA|TRBJ1-5|NA
TGTGCCAGCAGCCCAGGGTTGAAGGGACCCCAGCATTTT
CASSPGLKGPQHF
>13|TRBV6-5|TRBD1|TRBJ1-2|NA
TGTGCCAGCAGTTACTCCAGGACAGGGGGGACTACCTTC
CASSYSRTGGTTF
>16|TRBV4-3|TRBD2|TRBJ2-2|NA
TGCGCCAGCAGCCAGGGACTAGCGGGGACCGACGGGGAGCTGTTTTTT
CASSQGLAGTDGELFF